This TCR beta chain originates from a study of tumor-infiltrating lymphocytes in primary liver carcinoma. Background on the study: The patient group consisted of men and women aged 30 to 69 years.

A note on this clonotype: Its target is unknown. This may arise from a read error, as a much more abundant clone is one base away.

The CDR3 loop spans 12 amino acids. With roughly 0.5 ug total RNA as template and a constant-region primer, TCR beta cDNA was made. It was through three nested multiplex PCR rounds of slightly modified ARM-PCR that TCR beta libraries arose. The first two PCR rounds, around 10 cycles each, used TRBV1-TRBV30 forward primers and a C-beta reverse primer. TCRdb re-derived calls from the multiplex PCR reads in MiXCR, one entry per CDR3 protein. The table includes about 320,000 distinct CDR3 sequences, 45% to 70% detected once. General study findings and limits: Among the pair types, tumor region pairs showed more overlap than tumor-adjacent and tumor-blood pairs. It was in tumors, not blood, that the top-250-clone fraction was significantly higher (p = 0.039).

Alongside blood RNA obtained from unsorted whole blood, germline DNA was also extracted. HBV chronically infected the treatment-naive patients. The chain links TRBV12-3 or TRBV12-4 to TRBJ1-1; TRBD1 is a possible D gene (6 bases). The sequencing sample was made of peripheral blood. The source of this sequence is a woman in her 30s with primary liver carcinoma and hepatitis B virus infection. The CDR3 nucleotides read TGTGCCTCCTCCCAGGGGAACACTGAAGCTTCCTTT. Protein: CASSQGNTEASF.